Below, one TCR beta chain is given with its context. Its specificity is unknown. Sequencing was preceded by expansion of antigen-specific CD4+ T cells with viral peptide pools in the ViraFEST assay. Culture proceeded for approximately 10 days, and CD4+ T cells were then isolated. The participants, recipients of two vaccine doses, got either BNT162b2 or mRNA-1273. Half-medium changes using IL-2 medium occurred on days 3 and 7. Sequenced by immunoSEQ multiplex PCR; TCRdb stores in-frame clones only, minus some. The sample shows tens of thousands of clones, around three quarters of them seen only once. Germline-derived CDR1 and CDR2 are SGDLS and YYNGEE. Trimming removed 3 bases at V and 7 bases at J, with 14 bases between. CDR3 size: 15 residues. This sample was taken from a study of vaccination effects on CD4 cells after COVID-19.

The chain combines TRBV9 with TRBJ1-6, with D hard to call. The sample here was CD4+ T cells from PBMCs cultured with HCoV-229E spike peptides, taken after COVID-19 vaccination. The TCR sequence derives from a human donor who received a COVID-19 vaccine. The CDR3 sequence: CASSAGGLKNSPLHF. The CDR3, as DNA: TGTGCCAGCAGCGCGGGCGGATTAAAAAATTCACCCCTCCACTTT.